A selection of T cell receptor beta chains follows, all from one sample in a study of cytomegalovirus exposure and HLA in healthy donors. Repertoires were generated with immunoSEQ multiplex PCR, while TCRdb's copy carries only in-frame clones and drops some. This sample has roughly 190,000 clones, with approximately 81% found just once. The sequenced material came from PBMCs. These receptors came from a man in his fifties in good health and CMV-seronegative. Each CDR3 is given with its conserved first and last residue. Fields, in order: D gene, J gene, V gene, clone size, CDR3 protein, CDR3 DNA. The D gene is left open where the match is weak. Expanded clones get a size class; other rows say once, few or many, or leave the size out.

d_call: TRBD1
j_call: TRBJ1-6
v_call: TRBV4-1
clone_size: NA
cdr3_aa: CASSLGQGTDNSPLHF
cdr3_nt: TGCGCCAGCAGCCTAGGTCAAGGGACAGACAATTCACCCCTCCACTTT

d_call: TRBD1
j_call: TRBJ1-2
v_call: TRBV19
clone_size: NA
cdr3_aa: CASSFGTAYGYTF
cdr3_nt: TGTGCCAGTAGTTTCGGGACAGCGTATGGCTACACCTTC

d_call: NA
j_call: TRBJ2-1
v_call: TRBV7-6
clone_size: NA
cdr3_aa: CASSLSSNEQFF
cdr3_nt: TGTGCCAGCAGCTTATCCTCCAATGAGCAGTTCTTC

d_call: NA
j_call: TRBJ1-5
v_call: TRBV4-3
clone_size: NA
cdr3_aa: CASSQEWTVNQPQHF
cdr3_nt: TGCGCCAGCAGCCAAGAGTGGACAGTCAATCAGCCCCAGCATTTT

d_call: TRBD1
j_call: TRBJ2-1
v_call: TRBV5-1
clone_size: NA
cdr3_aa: CASSSTGGTYNEQFF
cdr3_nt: TGCGCCAGCAGCAGTACAGGGGGAACCTACAATGAGCAGTTCTTC

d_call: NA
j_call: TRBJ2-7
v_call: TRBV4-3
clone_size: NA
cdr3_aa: CASSQAVHAYEQYF
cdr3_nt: TGCGCCAGCAGCCAAGCGGTCCATGCCTACGAGCAGTACTTC

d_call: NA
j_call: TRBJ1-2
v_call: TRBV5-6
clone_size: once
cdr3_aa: CASSLGSSQRVYGYTF
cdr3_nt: TGTGCCAGCAGCTTGGGGAGTTCCCAGAGGGTCTATGGCTACACCTTC

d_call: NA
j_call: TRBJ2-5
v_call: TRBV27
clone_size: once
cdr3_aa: CASGDLAFTETQYF
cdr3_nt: TGTGCCAGCGGGGACTTGGCCTTCACGGAGACCCAGTACTTC

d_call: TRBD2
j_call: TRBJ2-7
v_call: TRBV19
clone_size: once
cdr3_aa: CASSSAGGGYEQYF
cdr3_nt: TGTGCCAGTAGTTCCGCGGGGGGCGGGTACGAGCAGTACTTC

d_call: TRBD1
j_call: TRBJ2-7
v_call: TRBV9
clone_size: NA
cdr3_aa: CASSGPIWTGWDEQYF
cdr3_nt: TGTGCCAGCAGCGGCCCCATATGGACAGGGTGGGACGAGCAGTACTTC

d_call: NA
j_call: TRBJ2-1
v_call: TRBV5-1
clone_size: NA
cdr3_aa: CASSLDPSPSNEQFF
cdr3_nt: TGCGCCAGCAGCTTGGATCCCAGTCCCAGCAATGAGCAGTTCTTC

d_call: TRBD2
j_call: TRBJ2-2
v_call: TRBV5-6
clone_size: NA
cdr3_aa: CASSSSSSGGANTGELFF
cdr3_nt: TGTGCCAGCAGCTCCTCTTCTAGCGGGGGGGCGAACACCGGGGAGCTGTTTTTT

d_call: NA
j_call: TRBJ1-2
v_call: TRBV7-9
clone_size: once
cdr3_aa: CASSLSPSPGGYGYTF
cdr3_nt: TGTGCCAGCAGCCTGTCTCCTAGCCCCGGGGGCTATGGCTACACCTTC

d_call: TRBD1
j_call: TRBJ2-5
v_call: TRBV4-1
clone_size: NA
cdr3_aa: CASSQDSTGIYSYF
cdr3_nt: TGCGCCAGCAGCCAAGATTCGACAGGGATTTATTCTTACTTC

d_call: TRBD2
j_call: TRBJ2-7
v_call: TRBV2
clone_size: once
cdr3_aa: CASSPSGGTYEQYF
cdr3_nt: TGTGCCAGCAGTCCTAGCGGGGGGACCTACGAGCAGTACTTC

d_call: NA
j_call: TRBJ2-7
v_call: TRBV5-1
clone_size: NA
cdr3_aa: CASSLTGTNEQYF
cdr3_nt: TGCGCCAGCAGCCTAACAGGGACAAACGAGCAGTACTTC